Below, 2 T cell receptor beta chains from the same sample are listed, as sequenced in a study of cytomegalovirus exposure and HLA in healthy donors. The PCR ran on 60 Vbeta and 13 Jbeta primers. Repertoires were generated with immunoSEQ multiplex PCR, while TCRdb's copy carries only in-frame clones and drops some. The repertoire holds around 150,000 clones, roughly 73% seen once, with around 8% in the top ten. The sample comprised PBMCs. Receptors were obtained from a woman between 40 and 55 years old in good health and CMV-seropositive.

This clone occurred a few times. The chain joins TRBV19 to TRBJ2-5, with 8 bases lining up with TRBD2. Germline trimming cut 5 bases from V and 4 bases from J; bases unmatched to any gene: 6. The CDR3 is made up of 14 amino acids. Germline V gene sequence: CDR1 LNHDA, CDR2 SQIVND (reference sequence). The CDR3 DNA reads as TGTGCCAGTAGTCGTAGCGGGAATACAGAGACCCAGTACTTC. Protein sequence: CASSRSGNTETQYF.

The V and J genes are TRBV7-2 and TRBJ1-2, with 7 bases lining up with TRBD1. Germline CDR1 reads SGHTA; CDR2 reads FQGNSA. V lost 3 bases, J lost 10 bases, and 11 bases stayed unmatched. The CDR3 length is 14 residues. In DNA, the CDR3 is TGTGCCAGCAGCTTTGCCGGGACAGAAGGGTACTACACCTTC. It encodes CASSFAGTEGYYTF. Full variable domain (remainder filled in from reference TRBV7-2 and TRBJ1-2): GAGVSQSPSNKVTEKGKDVELRCDPISGHTALYWYRQSLGQGLEFLIYFQGNSAPDKSGLPSDRFSAERTGGSVSTLTIQRTQQEDSAVYLCASSFAGTEGYYTFGSGTRLTVV.